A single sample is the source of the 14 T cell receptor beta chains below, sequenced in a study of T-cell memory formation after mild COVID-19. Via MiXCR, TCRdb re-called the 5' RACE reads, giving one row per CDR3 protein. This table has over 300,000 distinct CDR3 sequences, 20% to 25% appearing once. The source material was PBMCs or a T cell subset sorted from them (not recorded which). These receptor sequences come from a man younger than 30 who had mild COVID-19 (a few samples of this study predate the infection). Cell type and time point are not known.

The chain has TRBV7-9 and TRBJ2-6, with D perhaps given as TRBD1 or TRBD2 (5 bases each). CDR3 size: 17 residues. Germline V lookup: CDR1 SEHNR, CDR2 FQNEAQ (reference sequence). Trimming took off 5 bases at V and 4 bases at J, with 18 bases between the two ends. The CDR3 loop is CASSQPGTVSGANVLTF. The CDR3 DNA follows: TGTGCCAGCAGCCAGCCCGGGACCGTGAGCGGGGCCAACGTCCTGACTTTC.

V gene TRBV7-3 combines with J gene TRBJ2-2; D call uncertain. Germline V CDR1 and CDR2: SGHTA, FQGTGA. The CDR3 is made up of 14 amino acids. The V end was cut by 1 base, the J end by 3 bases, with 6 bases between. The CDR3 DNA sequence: TGTGCCAGCAGCTTAAACGCTGACACCGGGGAGCTGTTTTTT. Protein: CASSLNADTGELFF.

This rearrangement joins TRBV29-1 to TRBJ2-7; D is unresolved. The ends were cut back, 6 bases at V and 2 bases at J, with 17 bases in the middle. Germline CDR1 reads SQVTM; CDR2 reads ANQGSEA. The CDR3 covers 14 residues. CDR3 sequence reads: CSVPRVGFPYEQYF. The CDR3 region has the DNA TGCAGCGTCCCCCGGGTGGGCTTCCCCTACGAGCAGTACTTC.

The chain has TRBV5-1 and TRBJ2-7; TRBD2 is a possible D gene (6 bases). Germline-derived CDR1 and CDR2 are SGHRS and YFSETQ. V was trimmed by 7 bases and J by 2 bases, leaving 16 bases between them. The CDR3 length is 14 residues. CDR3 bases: TGCGCCAGCGGGAGCGGAGGGCCCGCCTACGAGCAGTACTTC. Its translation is CASGSGGPAYEQYF. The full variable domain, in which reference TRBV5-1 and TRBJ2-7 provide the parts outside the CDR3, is KAGVTQTPRYLIKTRGQQVTLSCSPISGHRSVSWYQQTPGQGLQFLFEYFSETQRNKGNFPGRFSGRQFSNSRSEMNVSTLELGDSALYLCASGSGGPAYEQYFGPGTRLTVT.

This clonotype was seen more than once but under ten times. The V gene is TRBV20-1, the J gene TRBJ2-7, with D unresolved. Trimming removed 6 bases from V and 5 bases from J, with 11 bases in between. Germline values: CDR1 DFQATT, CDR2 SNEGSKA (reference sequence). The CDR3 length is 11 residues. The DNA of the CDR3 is TGCAGTGCCCCCTGGCTAGACGAGCAGTACGTC. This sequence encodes CSAPWLDEQYV.

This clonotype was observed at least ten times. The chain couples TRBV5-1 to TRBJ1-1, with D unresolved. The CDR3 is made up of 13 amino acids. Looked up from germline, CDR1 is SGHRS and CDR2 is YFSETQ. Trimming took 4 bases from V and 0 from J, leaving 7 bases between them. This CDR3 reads CASSLGMNTEAFF. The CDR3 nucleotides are TGCGCCAGCAGCCTGGGGATGAACACTGAAGCTTTCTTT. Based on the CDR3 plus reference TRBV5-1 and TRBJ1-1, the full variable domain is KAGVTQTPRYLIKTRGQQVTLSCSPISGHRSVSWYQQTPGQGLQFLFEYFSETQRNKGNFPGRFSGRQFSNSRSEMNVSTLELGDSALYLCASSLGMNTEAFFGQGTRLTVV.

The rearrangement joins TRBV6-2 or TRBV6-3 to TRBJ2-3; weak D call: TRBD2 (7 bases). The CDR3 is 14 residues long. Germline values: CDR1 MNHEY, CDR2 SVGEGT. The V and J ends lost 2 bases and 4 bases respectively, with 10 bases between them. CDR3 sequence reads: CASSYDGGPDTQYF. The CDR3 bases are TGTGCCAGCAGTTACGACGGGGGGCCAGATACGCAGTATTTT.

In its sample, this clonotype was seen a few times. The DNA of the CDR3 is TGTGCCAGCAGCTTAGTACCGGGGACTGAAGCTTTCTTT. This translates into CASSLVPGTEAFF. The chain has TRBV7-2 and TRBJ1-1, with unresolved D. In germline, CDR1 is SGHTA, CDR2 FQGNSA. CDR3 length: 13 residues. With 1 base removed from V and 5 bases from J, the gap between germline ends came to 8 bases.

DNA for the CDR3: TGTGCCAGCAGCTTTCGGACAGGGGCTAACGGGGAGCTGTTTTTT. Protein sequence: CASSFRTGANGELFF. V is TRBV7-3 and J is TRBJ2-2, with 9 bases aligning to TRBD1. The V and J ends lost 3 bases and 7 bases, in that order; junction bases with no gene match: 6. This CDR3 spans 15 amino acids. The germline V gene has CDR1 SGHTA and CDR2 FQGTGA.

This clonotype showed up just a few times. CDR3 region: CASSLGPGETEAFF. The CDR3 coding sequence is TGTGCCAGCAGCTTAGGGCCAGGGGAAACTGAAGCTTTCTTT. This chain links TRBV7-3 with TRBJ1-1, with D possibly being TRBD1 (6 bases). There are 14 residues in the CDR3. From germline, CDR1 is SGHTA and CDR2 FQGTGA. Trimming cost V 2 bases and J 5 bases, with 12 bases left between them.

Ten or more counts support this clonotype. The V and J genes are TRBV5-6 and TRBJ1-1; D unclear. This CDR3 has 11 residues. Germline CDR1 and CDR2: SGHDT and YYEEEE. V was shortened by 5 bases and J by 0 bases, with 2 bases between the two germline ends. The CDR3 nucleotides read TGTGCCAGCAGATTGAACACTGAAGCTTTCTTT. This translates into CASRLNTEAFF.

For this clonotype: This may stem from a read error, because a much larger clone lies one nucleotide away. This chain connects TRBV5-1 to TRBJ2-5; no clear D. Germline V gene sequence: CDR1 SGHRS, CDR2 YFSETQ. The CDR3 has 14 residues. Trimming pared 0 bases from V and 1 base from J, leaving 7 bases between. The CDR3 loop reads CASSLGRTQETQYF. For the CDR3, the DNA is TGCGCCAGCAGCTTGGGACGGACCCAAGAGACCCAGTACTTC.

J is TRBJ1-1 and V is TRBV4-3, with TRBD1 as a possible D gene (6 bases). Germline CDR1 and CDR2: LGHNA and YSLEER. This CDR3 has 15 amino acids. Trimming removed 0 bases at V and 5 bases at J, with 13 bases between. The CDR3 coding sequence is TGCGCCAGCAGCCAAGACCCAGGGGCCAGGACTGAAGCTTTCTTT. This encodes CASSQDPGARTEAFF.

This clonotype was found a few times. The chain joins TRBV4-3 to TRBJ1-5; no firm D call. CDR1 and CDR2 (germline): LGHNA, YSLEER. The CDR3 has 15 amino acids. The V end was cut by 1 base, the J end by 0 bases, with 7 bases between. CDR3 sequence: CASSQGHNSNQPQHF. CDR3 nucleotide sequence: TGCGCCAGCAGCCAAGGTCACAATAGCAATCAGCCCCAGCATTTT.